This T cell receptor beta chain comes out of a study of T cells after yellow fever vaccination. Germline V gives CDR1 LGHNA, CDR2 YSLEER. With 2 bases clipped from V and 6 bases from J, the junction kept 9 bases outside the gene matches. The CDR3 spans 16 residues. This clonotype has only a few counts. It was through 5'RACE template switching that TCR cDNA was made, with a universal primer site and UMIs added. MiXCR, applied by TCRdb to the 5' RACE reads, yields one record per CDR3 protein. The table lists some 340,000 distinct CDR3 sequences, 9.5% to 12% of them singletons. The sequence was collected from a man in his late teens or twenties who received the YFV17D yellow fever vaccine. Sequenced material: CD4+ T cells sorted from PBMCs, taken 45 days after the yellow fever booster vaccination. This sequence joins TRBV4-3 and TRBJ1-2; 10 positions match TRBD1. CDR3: CASSQPGQGTFDGYTF. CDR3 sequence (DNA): TGCGCCAGCAGCCAACCGGGACAGGGGACATTTGATGGCTACACCTTC.